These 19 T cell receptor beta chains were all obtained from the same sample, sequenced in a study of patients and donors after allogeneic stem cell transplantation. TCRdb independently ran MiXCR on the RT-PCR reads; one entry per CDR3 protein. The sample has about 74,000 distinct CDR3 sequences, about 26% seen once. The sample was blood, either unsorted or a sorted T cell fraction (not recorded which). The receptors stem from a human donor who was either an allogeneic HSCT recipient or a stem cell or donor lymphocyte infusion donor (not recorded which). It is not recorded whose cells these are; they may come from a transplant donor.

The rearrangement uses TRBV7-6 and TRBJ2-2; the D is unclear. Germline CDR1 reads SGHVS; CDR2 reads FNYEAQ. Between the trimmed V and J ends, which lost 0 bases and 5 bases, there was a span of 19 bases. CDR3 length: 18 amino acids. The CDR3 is CASSLATWGSIATGELFF. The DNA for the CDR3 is TGTGCCAGCAGCTTAGCTACCTGGGGAAGTATAGCTACCGGGGAGCTGTTTTTT.

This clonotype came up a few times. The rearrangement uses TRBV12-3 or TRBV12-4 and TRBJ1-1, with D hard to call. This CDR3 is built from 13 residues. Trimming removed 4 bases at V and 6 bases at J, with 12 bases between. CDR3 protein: CASSSDKGSEAFF. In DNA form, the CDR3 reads TGTGCCAGCAGTTCCGACAAGGGATCTGAAGCTTTCTTT.

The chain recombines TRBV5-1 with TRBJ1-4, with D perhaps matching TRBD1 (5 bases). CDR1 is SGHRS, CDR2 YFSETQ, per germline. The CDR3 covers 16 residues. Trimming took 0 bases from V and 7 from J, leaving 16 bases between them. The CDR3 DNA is TGCGCCAGCAGCTTGGCACCCGGGGGTAGATGTGAAAAACTGTTTTTT. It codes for CASSLAPGGRCEKLFF.

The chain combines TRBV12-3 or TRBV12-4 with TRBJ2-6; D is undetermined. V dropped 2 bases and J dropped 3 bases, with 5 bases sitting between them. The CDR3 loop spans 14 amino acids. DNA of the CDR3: TGTGCCAGCAGTTTATGGAGTGGGGCCAACGTCCTGACTTTC. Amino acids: CASSLWSGANVLTF.

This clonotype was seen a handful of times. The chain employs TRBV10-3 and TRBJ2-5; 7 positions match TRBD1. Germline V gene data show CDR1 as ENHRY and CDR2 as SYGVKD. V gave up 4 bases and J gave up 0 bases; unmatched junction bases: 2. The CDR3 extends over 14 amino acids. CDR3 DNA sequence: TGTGCCATCAGTGCAGGGACAGACCAAGAGACCCAGTACTTC. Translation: CAISAGTDQETQYF.

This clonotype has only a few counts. The CDR3 spells CASSRSAREPRNNEQFF. In DNA, the CDR3 is TGCGCCAGCAGCCGGTCCGCGCGGGAGCCAAGAAACAATGAGCAGTTCTTC. The chain has TRBV5-1 and TRBJ2-1; 7 bases are a match to TRBD2. Germline assignment: CDR1 SGHRS and CDR2 YFSETQ. Trimming cost V 4 bases and J 5 bases; bases outside gene matches: 15. This CDR3 is 17 amino acids long.

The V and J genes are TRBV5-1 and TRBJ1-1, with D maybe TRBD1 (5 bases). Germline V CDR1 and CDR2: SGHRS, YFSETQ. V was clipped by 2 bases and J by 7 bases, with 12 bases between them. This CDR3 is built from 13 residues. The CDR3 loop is CASSFSQANEAFF. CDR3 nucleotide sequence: TGCGCCAGCAGCTTTTCACAGGCTAATGAAGCTTTCTTT.

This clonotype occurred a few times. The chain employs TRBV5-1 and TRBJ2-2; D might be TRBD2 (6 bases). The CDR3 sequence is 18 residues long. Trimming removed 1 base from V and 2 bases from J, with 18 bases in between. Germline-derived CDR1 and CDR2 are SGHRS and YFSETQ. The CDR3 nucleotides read TGCGCCAGCAGCTTGTGGCCCACTAGCACCCCAAACACCGGGGAGCTGTTTTTT. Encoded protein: CASSLWPTSTPNTGELFF.

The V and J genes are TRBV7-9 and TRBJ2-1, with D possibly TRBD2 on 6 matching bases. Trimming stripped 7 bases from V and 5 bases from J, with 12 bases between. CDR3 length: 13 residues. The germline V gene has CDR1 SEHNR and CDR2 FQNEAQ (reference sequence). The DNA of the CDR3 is TGTGCCAGCACCCTTGGACTAAACAATGAGCAGTTCTTC. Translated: CASTLGLNNEQFF.

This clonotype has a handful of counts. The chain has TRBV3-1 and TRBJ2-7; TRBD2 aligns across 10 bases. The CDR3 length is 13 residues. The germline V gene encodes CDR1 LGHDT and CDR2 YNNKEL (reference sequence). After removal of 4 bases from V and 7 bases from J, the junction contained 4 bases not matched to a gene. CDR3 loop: CASSPSGGSEQYF. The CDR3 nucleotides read TGTGCCAGCAGCCCTAGCGGGGGAAGTGAGCAGTACTTC.

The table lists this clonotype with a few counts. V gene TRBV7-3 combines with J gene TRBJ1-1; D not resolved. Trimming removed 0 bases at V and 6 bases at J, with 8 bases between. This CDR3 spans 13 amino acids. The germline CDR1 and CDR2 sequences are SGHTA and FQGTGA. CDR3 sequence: CASSLTFEAEAFF. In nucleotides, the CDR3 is TGTGCCAGCAGCTTAACCTTCGAAGCTGAAGCTTTCTTT.

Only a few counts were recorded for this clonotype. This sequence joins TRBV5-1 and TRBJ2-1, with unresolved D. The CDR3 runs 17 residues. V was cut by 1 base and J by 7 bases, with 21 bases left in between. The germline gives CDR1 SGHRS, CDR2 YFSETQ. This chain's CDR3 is CASSLTFPGPLQNEQFF. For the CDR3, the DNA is TGCGCCAGCAGCTTGACCTTTCCGGGCCCCCTCCAAAATGAGCAGTTCTTC.

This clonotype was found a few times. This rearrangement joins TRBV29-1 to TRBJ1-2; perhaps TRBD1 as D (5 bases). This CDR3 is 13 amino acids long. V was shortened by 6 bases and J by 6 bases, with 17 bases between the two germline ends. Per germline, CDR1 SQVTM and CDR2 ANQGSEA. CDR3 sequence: CSVSLQGTNGYTF. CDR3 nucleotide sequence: TGCAGCGTCTCTCTCCAGGGTACGAATGGCTACACCTTC.

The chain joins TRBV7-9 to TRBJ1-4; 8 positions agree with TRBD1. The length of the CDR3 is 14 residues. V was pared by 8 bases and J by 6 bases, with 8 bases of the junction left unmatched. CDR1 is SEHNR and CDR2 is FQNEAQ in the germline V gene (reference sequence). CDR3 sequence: CASGDRGRDEKLFF. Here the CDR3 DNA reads TGTGCCAGCGGCGACAGGGGCCGGGATGAAAAACTGTTTTTT.

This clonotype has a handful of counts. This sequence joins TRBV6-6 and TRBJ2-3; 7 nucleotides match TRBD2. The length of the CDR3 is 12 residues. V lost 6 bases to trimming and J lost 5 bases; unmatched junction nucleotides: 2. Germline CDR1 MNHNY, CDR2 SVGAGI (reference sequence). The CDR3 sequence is CASSGLVDTQYF. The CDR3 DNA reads TGTGCCAGCAGCGGACTAGTAGATACGCAGTATTTT.

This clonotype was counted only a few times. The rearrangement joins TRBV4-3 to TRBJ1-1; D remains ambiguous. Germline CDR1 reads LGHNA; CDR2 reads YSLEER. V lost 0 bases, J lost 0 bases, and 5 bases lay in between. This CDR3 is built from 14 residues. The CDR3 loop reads CASSQDLVNTEAFF. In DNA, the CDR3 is TGCGCCAGCAGCCAAGATCTAGTGAACACTGAAGCTTTCTTT.

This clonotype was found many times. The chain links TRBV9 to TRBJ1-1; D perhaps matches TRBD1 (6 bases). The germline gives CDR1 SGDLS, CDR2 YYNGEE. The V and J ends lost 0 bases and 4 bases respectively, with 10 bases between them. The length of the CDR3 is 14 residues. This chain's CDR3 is CASSVVGGLTEAFF. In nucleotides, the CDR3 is TGTGCCAGCAGCGTAGTTGGGGGGCTCACTGAAGCTTTCTTT.

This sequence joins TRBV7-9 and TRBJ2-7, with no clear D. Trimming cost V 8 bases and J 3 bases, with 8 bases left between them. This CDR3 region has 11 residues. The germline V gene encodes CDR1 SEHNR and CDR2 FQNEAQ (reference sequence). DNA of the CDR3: TGTGCCAGCTCAAAATACTACGAGCAGTACTTC. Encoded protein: CASSKYYEQYF. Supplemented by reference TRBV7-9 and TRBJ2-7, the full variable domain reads DTGVSQNPRHKITKRGQNVTFRCDPISEHNRLYWYRQTLGQGPEFLTYFQNEAQLEKSRLLSDRFSAERPKGSFSTLEIQRTEQGDSAMYLCASSKYYEQYFGPGTRLTVT.

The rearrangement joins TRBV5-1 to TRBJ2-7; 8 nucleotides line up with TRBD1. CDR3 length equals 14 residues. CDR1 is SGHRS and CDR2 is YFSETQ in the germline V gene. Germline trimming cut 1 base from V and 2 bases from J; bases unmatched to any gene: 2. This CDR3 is CASSLTGGAYEQYF. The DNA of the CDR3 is TGCGCCAGCAGCTTGACAGGGGGAGCCTACGAGCAGTACTTC.